Following are 18 T cell receptor beta chains from one sample sequenced in a study of cytomegalovirus exposure and HLA in healthy donors. Sequenced by immunoSEQ multiplex PCR; TCRdb stores in-frame clones only, minus some. This sample has roughly 200,000 clones, with 80% to 90% found just once. Source material: PBMCs. The receptors shown here come from a woman in her thirties in good health and CMV-seronegative.

This clone was recorded only once. V usage is TRBV19 and J usage is TRBJ2-1, with 8 bases aligning to TRBD2. V lost 5 bases, J lost 6 bases, and 6 bases stayed unmatched. CDR3 size: 14 residues. CDR1 is LNHDA, CDR2 SQIVND, per germline (reference sequence). In DNA form, the CDR3 reads TGTGCCAGTAGTGCGGGAGGAATCGGCAATGAGCAGTTCTTC. Protein product: CASSAGGIGNEQFF.

The chain links TRBV6-1 to TRBJ2-2; tentative D call: TRBD1 (6 bases). Germline assignment: CDR1 MNHNS and CDR2 SASEGT. The CDR3 is 14 residues long. The V end lost 6 bases, the J end lost 5 bases, and 13 bases lay between the germline ends. This CDR3 is CASRPGQSTGELFF. The CDR3 coding sequence is TGTGCCAGCAGACCAGGACAGTCGACCGGGGAGCTGTTTTTT.

This chain uses TRBV4-1 with TRBJ2-5; 10 bases are a match to TRBD1. Per the germline V gene, CDR1 is MGHRA and CDR2 is YSYEKL. The CDR3 runs to 16 residues. J was trimmed by 3 bases and V by 3 bases; bases with no gene match: 7. CDR3 residues: CASSHPPGTGEETQYF. The CDR3 DNA reads as TGCGCCAGCAGCCATCCCCCCGGGACAGGGGAAGAGACCCAGTACTTC.

The chain couples TRBV5-1 to TRBJ2-5, with 8 bases fitting TRBD1. From germline, CDR1 is SGHRS and CDR2 YFSETQ. The CDR3 loop spans 15 amino acids. V was pared by 3 bases and J by 2 bases, with 6 bases of the junction left unmatched. CDR3 residues: CASSSRTGRQETQYF. CDR3 nucleotides: TGCGCCAGCAGCTCTCGGACAGGGCGTCAAGAGACCCAGTACTTC.

The chain carries TRBV19 and TRBJ1-5; 8 bases are shared with TRBD1. The germline V gene has CDR1 LNHDA and CDR2 SQIVND (reference sequence). With 6 bases clipped from V and 0 bases from J, the junction kept 4 bases outside the gene matches. The CDR3 runs 15 residues. CDR3 sequence reads: CASSLGQGSNQPQHF. The CDR3 DNA sequence: TGTGCCAGTAGCCTCGGACAGGGTAGCAATCAGCCCCAGCATTTT. Full variable domain (outside the CDR3, taken from reference TRBV19 and TRBJ1-5): DGGITQSPKYLFRKEGQNVTLSCEQNLNHDAMYWYRQDPGQGLRLIYYSQIVNDFQKGDIAEGYSVSREKKESFPLTVTSAQKNPTAFYLCASSLGQGSNQPQHFGDGTRLSIL.

Here the CDR3 reads CASSGDRGNEQFF. CDR3 bases: TGTGCCAGCAGCGGCGACAGGGGAAATGAGCAGTTCTTC. The gene calls are TRBV9 and TRBJ2-1; 8 bases align to TRBD1. V dropped 3 bases and J dropped 7; count of bases not matched to a gene: 3. Germline V gives CDR1 SGDLS, CDR2 YYNGEE. The CDR3 loop spans 13 amino acids.

The chain employs TRBV5-1 and TRBJ2-1, with 15 bases fitting TRBD2. V shed 3 bases and J 9 bases; nucleotides not matched to a gene: 10. The V gene's germline CDR1 is SGHRS and CDR2 YFSETQ. The CDR3 loop spans 17 amino acids. The CDR3 region has the DNA TGCGCCAGCAGCTGGCAAGGGACTAGCGGGAGGTCCGGTGAGCAGTTCTTC. Translation: CASSWQGTSGRSGEQFF.

J is TRBJ1-2 and V is TRBV7-9, with D possibly matching TRBD1 (6 bases). The CDR3 is 14 amino acids. The ends were cut back, 5 bases at V and 4 bases at J, with 14 bases in the middle. The germline V gene has CDR1 SEHNR and CDR2 FQNEAQ (reference sequence). The CDR3 reads CASSLDRNSYGYTF. The CDR3 region has the DNA TGTGCCAGCAGCCTCGACAGGAATAGCTATGGCTACACCTTC.

The V gene is TRBV4-1, the J gene TRBJ1-2; no clear D gene. V was clipped by 1 base and J by 2 bases, with 8 bases between them. The CDR3 runs to 14 residues. From germline, CDR1 is MGHRA and CDR2 YSYEKL. The CDR3 here is CASSQASGNYGYTF. As DNA, the CDR3 is TGCGCCAGCAGCCAAGCATCCGGGAACTATGGCTACACCTTC.

This clone was detected only once. The chain uses TRBV10-2 and TRBJ1-5; 7 bases align to TRBD1. This CDR3 spans 17 amino acids. Germline trimming cut 5 bases from V and 5 bases from J; bases unmatched to any gene: 15. Germline V gives CDR1 WSHSY, CDR2 SAAADI. The CDR3 region is CASSSQSGRGLDQPQHF. The CDR3 DNA follows: TGCGCCAGCAGTTCCCAATCGGGTAGGGGGCTGGATCAGCCCCAGCATTTT.

J is TRBJ2-1 and V is TRBV7-7, with a possible D match to TRBD1 (6 bases). CDR1 and CDR2 from the germline V gene are SSHAT and FNYEAQ (reference sequence). The CDR3 length is 13 residues. The V end was cut by 5 bases, the J end by 5 bases, with 10 bases between. CDR3 protein: CASSINRDNEQFF. DNA for the CDR3: TGTGCCAGCAGCATCAACAGGGACAATGAGCAGTTCTTC.

This chain joins TRBV7-9 and TRBJ2-1; 13 bases map to TRBD2. The CDR3 contains 19 residues. Germline V CDR1 and CDR2: SEHNR, FQNEAQ (reference sequence). V lost 4 bases and J lost 5; bases outside the gene matches: 14. CDR3 protein: CASSSASEAGLAGHNEQFF. DNA for the CDR3: TGTGCCAGCAGCTCAGCGTCAGAAGCGGGACTAGCGGGACACAATGAGCAGTTCTTC.

V and J are TRBV10-1 and TRBJ2-3, with D maybe TRBD2 (7 bases). Trimming shortened V by 6 bases and J by 1 base, and 17 bases separated the two germline ends. CDR1 is WNHNN and CDR2 is SYGVQD in the germline V gene (reference sequence). CDR3 length: 16 residues. The CDR3 here is CASSPWAGAGTDTQYF. For the CDR3, the DNA is TGCGCCAGCAGCCCATGGGCGGGGGCCGGCACAGATACGCAGTATTTT.

This clone was counted between two and nine times. This chain connects TRBV7-2 to TRBJ2-7, with TRBD1 matching 8 bases. Germline trimming cut 3 bases from V and 2 bases from J; bases unmatched to any gene: 6. The CDR3 totals 15 residues. The V gene's germline CDR1 is SGHTA and CDR2 FQGNSA. The CDR3 loop reads CASSFPGTGAYEQYF. DNA for the CDR3: TGTGCCAGCAGCTTCCCCGGGACAGGAGCCTACGAGCAGTACTTC.

The rearrangement joins TRBV28 to TRBJ1-2; 7 bases fit TRBD1. This CDR3 is built from 14 residues. Germline V lookup: CDR1 MDHEN, CDR2 SYDVKM. The V segment lost 5 bases and the J segment 2 bases; nucleotides outside the gene matches: 5. CDR3 coding DNA: TGTGCCAGCAGTCTCCAGACAGGGAACTATGGCTACACCTTC. It codes for CASSLQTGNYGYTF.

The rearrangement uses TRBV5-4 and TRBJ1-3, with TRBD1 matching 7 bases. Germline CDR1 and CDR2: SGHNT and YYREEE (reference sequence). The V segment lost 5 bases and the J segment 0 bases; nucleotides outside the gene matches: 11. CDR3 length equals 17 residues. As DNA, the CDR3 is TGTGCCAGCAGTATCCCACCCCACAGGGGCTCTGGAAACACCATATATTTT. As protein: CASSIPPHRGSGNTIYF.

The V and J genes are TRBV5-1 and TRBJ2-5; possibly TRBD1 for D (5 bases). V was trimmed by 0 bases and J by 2 bases, leaving 14 bases between them. This CDR3 contains 16 residues. Germline-derived CDR1 and CDR2 are SGHRS and YFSETQ. The CDR3 region is CASSLAGQGEQETQYF. As DNA, the CDR3 is TGCGCCAGCAGCTTGGCAGGGCAGGGTGAGCAAGAGACCCAGTACTTC.

The chain combines TRBV10-3 with TRBJ1-2; TRBD1 matches at 10 bases. Trimming removed 11 bases from V and 2 bases from J; junction bases left unmatched: 11. CDR1 is ENHRY, CDR2 SYGVKD, per germline. The CDR3 runs 15 residues. The CDR3 DNA reads as TGTGCCCTTCGCCGGGACAGGGGATCCAACTATGGCTACACCTTC. This gives the protein CALRRDRGSNYGYTF.